What follows is one T cell receptor (beta chain) and its context. Per the authors' pipeline: For nucleated cells, counts were estimated from reference gene primer amplification. Generated by immunoSEQ multiplex PCR, the TCRdb table keeps only in-frame clones and is missing some. V, J and clone size derive from that table, while D and trimming were established from the DNA sequence. The data contain about 130,000 clones, around 80% of them singletons. This record comes from a study of blood T cell repertoires in COVID-19. Study-level background: The origin of the acute and convalescent COVID-19 samples was the United States, Italy and Spain. T cells, B-cell-depleted T cells, or PBMCs provided the cDNA or gDNA that served as material.

This receptor was taken from a man younger than 40 with COVID-19, enrolled during active disease. Sequences were obtained from peripheral blood.

The CDR3 spells CASTSSGRGEQYF. The CDR3 DNA sequence: TGTGCCAGCACCTCATCGGGACGGGGGGAGCAGTACTTC. This rearrangement joins TRBV11-2 to TRBJ2-7; possible D gene TRBD2, 6 bases. The germline V and J ends were trimmed by 7 bases and 7 bases, with 17 bases remaining between them. This CDR3 is built from 13 residues. CDR1 and CDR2 (germline): SGHAT, FQNNGV.